A selection of T cell receptor beta chains follows, all from one sample in a study of blood T cells in healthy people across ages. TCRdb reanalysed the 5' RACE reads using MiXCR and keeps one entry per CDR3 protein. The sample lists 1.6 million or so distinct CDR3 sequences; 30% to 35% were seen once. Sequencing was performed on blood. The receptors derive from a woman between 25 and 40 years old in good health. Each CDR3 is given with its conserved first and last residue.

V: TRBV7-2; J: TRBJ2-6; CDR3: CASSRKPGVQISGANVLTF
V: TRBV6-5; J: -; CDR3: CASSSNRGKMTYEQYF
V: TRBV12-3/TRBV12-4; J: TRBJ2-1; CDR3: CASSNAGSYNGQFF
V: TRBV9; J: TRBJ2-2; CDR3: CASSGGLAGGNTGELFF
V: TRBV13; J: TRBJ2-7; CDR3: CASSYKPGPYEQYF
V: TRBV7-9; J: TRBJ2-7; CDR3: CASSPPGTNSREQYF
V: TRBV2; J: TRBJ2-6; CDR3: CASSRASGQFISGANVLTF
V: TRBV20-1; J: TRBJ2-3; CDR3: CSARRDGRTDTQYF
V: TRBV3-1; J: TRBJ1-6; CDR3: CASSQEAGLNSPLHF
V: TRBV29-1; J: TRBJ2-6; CDR3: CSAWSGANVLTF
V: TRBV11-1; J: TRBJ1-1; CDR3: CASSLVCLGCPEAFF
V: TRBV4-1; J: TRBJ2-2; CDR3: CAGSQDSWATGELFF
V: TRBV12-3/TRBV12-4; J: TRBJ2-1; CDR3: CASSTYRTRNEQFF
V: TRBV2; J: TRBJ2-7; CDR3: CASSVGVNYEQYF
V: TRBV7-2; J: TRBJ1-5; CDR3: CASSPGGGANQPQHF
V: TRBV30; J: TRBJ2-1; CDR3: CAWGTDPYNEQFF
V: TRBV20-1; J: TRBJ2-1; CDR3: CSAKSLATVYNEQLF
V: TRBV9; J: TRBJ1-1; CDR3: CASSVSLARTGSIVQAFF
V: TRBV6-2/TRBV6-3; J: TRBJ2-6; CDR3: CASRDSFPPGANVLTF
V: TRBV13; J: TRBJ2-1; CDR3: CASSPLLLRDNYNEQFF
V: TRBV5-1; J: TRBJ2-2; CDR3: CASATPGRGPGELFF
V: TRBV5-1; J: TRBJ2-3; CDR3: CASSLISGSSADTQYF
V: TRBV6-2/TRBV6-3; J: TRBJ1-1; CDR3: CASGDSPYMNTEAFF
V: TRBV4-1; J: TRBJ1-4; CDR3: CTSSPPSGGAFEKLFF
V: TRBV27; J: TRBJ2-1; CDR3: CASRMGPHPIEQFF
V: TRBV2; J: TRBJ1-2; CDR3: CASTDIRIGGYTF
V: TRBV6-5; J: TRBJ1-5; CDR3: CASSQGLRNQPQHF
V: TRBV20-1; J: TRBJ1-1; CDR3: CSARNTGRRNTEAFF
V: TRBV7-9; J: TRBJ2-5; CDR3: CASSAPFGRETQYF
V: TRBV7-2; J: TRBJ2-1; CDR3: CASNLFWRGAYNEQFF
V: TRBV12-3/TRBV12-4; J: TRBJ2-3; CDR3: CASSPSGNLADTQYF
V: TRBV10-3; J: TRBJ2-5; CDR3: CVISGRGETQYF
V: TRBV29-1; J: TRBJ2-3; CDR3: CSVEAGFGTDTQYF
V: TRBV27; J: TRBJ2-3; CDR3: CASSSGTSGRALDTQYF
V: TRBV5-5; J: TRBJ2-4; CDR3: CASSPPGGLGTPKNIQYF
V: TRBV7-9; J: TRBJ1-2; CDR3: CASSLDEGNYGYTF
V: TRBV4-2; J: TRBJ2-2; CDR3: CASSQRPNSGAITGELFF
V: TRBV9; J: TRBJ2-3; CDR3: CASKRGANTDTQYF
V: TRBV20-1; J: TRBJ2-5; CDR3: CSATLAEETQYF
V: TRBV7-9; J: -; CDR3: CASSSAGNEQYF
V: TRBV7-3; J: TRBJ2-1; CDR3: CASSLTPGLAGVGEQFF
V: TRBV7-2; J: TRBJ2-1; CDR3: CASTFTSGISAEQFF
V: TRBV5-6; J: TRBJ2-1; CDR3: CASSPGPPESYYNEQFF
V: TRBV30; J: TRBJ1-2; CDR3: CAWSAETPYGYTF
V: TRBV7-9; J: TRBJ1-2; CDR3: CASTHAGGQSYGYTF
V: TRBV10-3; J: TRBJ1-1; CDR3: CAIRGDRANTEAFF
V: TRBV7-2; J: TRBJ2-7; CDR3: CASSSSPCEQYF
V: TRBV5-5; J: TRBJ2-5; CDR3: CASSHGGGSQETQYF
V: TRBV20-1; J: TRBJ2-5; CDR3: CSALSPEREWVIGETQYF
V: TRBV15; J: TRBJ2-7; CDR3: CATSRELAGSYEQYF
V: TRBV4-1; J: TRBJ1-2; CDR3: CASSQVMGQPSIQNYGYTF
V: TRBV6-1; J: TRBJ2-1; CDR3: CASSGPSGRGNEQFF
V: TRBV20-1; J: TRBJ2-3; CDR3: CSALKGGTSTDTQYF
V: TRBV6-2/TRBV6-3; J: TRBJ1-6; CDR3: CVSSRDTQLLHF
V: TRBV6-2/TRBV6-3; J: TRBJ2-1; CDR3: CASRPRGTSGYNEQFF
V: TRBV20-1; J: TRBJ1-5; CDR3: CSASRQGYEPQHF
V: TRBV28; J: TRBJ2-7; CDR3: CASSSIGGAIPYEQYF
V: TRBV29-1; J: TRBJ2-1; CDR3: CSVCRDRPYDEQFF
V: TRBV18; J: TRBJ2-5; CDR3: CASSPLQGPQETQYF
V: TRBV7-9; J: TRBJ2-3; CDR3: CASSVARLAGGRTDTQYF